These 25 T cell receptor beta chains share one sample of origin, sequenced in a study of graft-versus-host responses after intestinal transplantation. Sequenced by immunoSEQ multiplex PCR; TCRdb stores in-frame clones only, minus some. Altogether roughly 92,000 clones are present, roughly 90% being singletons, with the ten largest covering 0.28%. These TCRs are of unknown antigen specificity. The source was unstimulated CD4+ T cells sorted from spleen or lymph node cells, collected before transplant. All receptors derive from a human donor who was the organ donor for an intestinal transplant.

The genes are TRBV6-6 and TRBJ2-1, with 9 bases matching TRBD2. J lost 6 bases, V lost 2 bases, and 5 bases had no gene match. From germline, CDR1 is MNHNY and CDR2 SVGAGI (reference sequence). This CDR3 spans 15 amino acids. For the CDR3, the DNA is TGTGCCAGCAGTTACCTGGCTAGCGGGGCCAATGAGCAGTTCTTC. As protein: CASSYLASGANEQFF.

The rearrangement joins TRBV9 to TRBJ2-7; TRBD1 might be the D (6 bases). CDR1 is SGDLS and CDR2 is YYNGEE in the germline V gene. This CDR3 region has 14 residues. V shed 0 bases and J shed 3 bases, with 10 bases lying between them. CDR3 sequence reads: CASSVAGDIYEQYF. The CDR3 region has the DNA TGTGCCAGCAGCGTAGCAGGGGACATCTACGAGCAGTACTTC.

This chain uses TRBV7-9 with TRBJ1-2; D is unclear. Per the germline V gene, CDR1 is SEHNR and CDR2 is FQNEAQ (reference sequence). V was shortened by 2 bases and J by 3 bases, with 10 bases between the two germline ends. This CDR3 region has 14 residues. The CDR3 nucleotides read TGTGCCAGCAGCTTATTGGCGAGGGACTATGGCTACACCTTC. Translating it yields CASSLLARDYGYTF.

The chain uses TRBV19 and TRBJ2-7, with D possibly TRBD2 on 6 matching bases. CDR1 is LNHDA, CDR2 SQIVND, per germline (reference sequence). The CDR3 is 13 residues long. V lost 6 bases, J lost 6 bases, and 15 bases lay in between. This CDR3 reads CASRDGAGSEQYF. CDR3 in DNA: TGTGCCAGTAGGGATGGGGCGGGATCCGAGCAGTACTTC.

The chain recombines TRBV6-6 with TRBJ2-2; 8 bases are shared with TRBD2. This CDR3 spans 16 amino acids. Germline CDR1 is MNHNY and CDR2 is SVGAGI (reference sequence). V gave up 4 bases and J gave up 0 bases; unmatched junction bases: 4. The CDR3 sequence: CASSSPGLANTGELFF. CDR3 coding DNA: TGTGCCAGCAGTTCGCCGGGACTAGCGAACACCGGGGAGCTGTTTTTT.

This CDR3 reads CASSLLAGVPGELFF. CDR3 nucleotide sequence: TGTGCCAGCAGCTTGCTAGCGGGGGTCCCCGGGGAGCTGTTTTTT. V gene TRBV5-5 combines with J gene TRBJ2-2, with 10 bases aligning to TRBD2. J was trimmed by 6 bases and V by 1 base; bases with no gene match: 3. The CDR3 length is 15 residues. CDR1 is SGHKS and CDR2 is YYEKEE in the germline V gene (reference sequence).

The V call is TRBV27, the J call TRBJ2-1, with 7 bases lining up with TRBD2. CDR1 and CDR2 from the germline V gene are MNHEY and SMNVEV (reference sequence). This CDR3 is 13 amino acids long. The V and J ends lost 6 bases and 8 bases, in that order; junction bases with no gene match: 7. This chain's CDR3 is CASSRTSFYEQFF. In nucleotides, the CDR3 is TGTGCCAGCAGCAGGACTAGTTTCTATGAGCAGTTCTTC.

This clone was seen just once. This chain connects TRBV7-9 to TRBJ1-6; no clear D. V lost 5 bases and J 10 bases, leaving 3 bases between the germline ends. Germline V gene lookup returns CDR1 SEHNR and CDR2 FQNEAQ (reference sequence). This CDR3 spans 10 amino acids. CDR3 DNA sequence: TGTGCCAGCAGCCCGTCACCCCTCCACTTT. Its protein is CASSPSPLHF.

The chain links TRBV9 to TRBJ2-1; 9 bases are a match to TRBD2. The V gene's germline CDR1 is SGDLS and CDR2 YYNGEE. Trimming cost V 4 bases and J 2 bases; bases outside gene matches: 4. CDR3 length: 15 amino acids. The CDR3 loop reads CASSISGGTYNEQFF. In DNA form, the CDR3 reads TGTGCCAGCAGCATAAGCGGGGGGACCTACAATGAGCAGTTCTTC.

This clone was seen just once. The chain employs TRBV2 and TRBJ1-1; TRBD1 is a possible D gene (6 bases). V dropped 4 bases and J dropped 3 bases, with 18 bases sitting between them. CDR3 length: 16 amino acids. Germline V gene lookup returns CDR1 SNHLY and CDR2 FYNNEI. The CDR3 nucleotides read TGTGCCAGCAGTGTTAGTCAGGGAGGGGGGGACACTGAAGCTTTCTTT. Translation gives CASSVSQGGGDTEAFF.

The CDR3 is CASSATGSGNIQYF. CDR3 sequence (DNA): TGTGCCAGCAGTGCAACAGGGTCGGGAAACATTCAGTACTTC. The J gene is TRBJ2-4, the V gene TRBV2; D perhaps matches TRBD1 (6 bases). The V and J ends lost 4 bases and 6 bases respectively, with 13 bases between them. Germline V gene sequence: CDR1 SNHLY, CDR2 FYNNEI. The CDR3 totals 14 residues.

The chain has TRBV18 and TRBJ2-7, with TRBD1 as a possible D gene (6 bases). With 4 bases removed from V and 3 bases from J, the gap between germline ends came to 16 bases. The CDR3 loop spans 15 amino acids. CDR1 KGHSH and CDR2 LQKENI come from the germline V gene. The CDR3, as DNA: TGTGCCAGCTCACGTGGACAGTTTACAAACTACGAGCAGTACTTC. Translating gives CASSRGQFTNYEQYF.

J is TRBJ1-3 and V is TRBV18; no firm D call. Trimming stripped 2 bases from V and 0 bases from J, with 11 bases between. The CDR3 is 16 residues long. The germline V gene encodes CDR1 KGHSH and CDR2 LQKENI. DNA of the CDR3: TGTGCCAGCTCACCAGTACTATCGTTCTCTGGAAACACCATATATTTT. It encodes CASSPVLSFSGNTIYF.

This chain links TRBV29-1 with TRBJ2-7; D may be TRBD2 (6 bases). Germline CDR1 is SQVTM and CDR2 is ANQGSEA. The V end lost 6 bases, the J end lost 2 bases, and 11 bases lay between the germline ends. The CDR3 is 12 amino acids. CDR3 nucleotides: TGCAGCGTGGGGGGACCGACCTACGAGCAGTACTTC. Protein product: CSVGGPTYEQYF.

This clone was seen a single time. This chain uses TRBV2 with TRBJ1-6, with unresolved D. V lost 0 bases, J lost 7 bases, and 4 bases lay in between. Germline values: CDR1 SNHLY, CDR2 FYNNEI. CDR3 length equals 13 residues. This CDR3 reads CASSEAGNSPLHF. The CDR3, as DNA: TGTGCCAGCAGTGAAGCCGGGAATTCACCCCTCCACTTT. Looking up the rest from reference TRBV2 and TRBJ1-6 gives the full variable domain: EPEVTQTPSHQVTQMGQEVILRCVPISNHLYFYWYRQILGQKVEFLVSFYNNEISEKSEIFDDQFSVERPDGSNFTLKIRSTKLEDSAMYFCASSEAGNSPLHFGNGTRLTVT.

The J gene is TRBJ1-5, the V gene TRBV2; D gene unclear. This CDR3 spans 12 amino acids. Germline V gene data show CDR1 as SNHLY and CDR2 as FYNNEI. V was shortened by 4 bases and J by 11 bases, with 12 bases between the two germline ends. The CDR3 region has the DNA TGTGCCAGCAGTGGGGAGGAAACGTCCCAGCATTTT. Translated, it gives CASSGEETSQHF.

For this clone: Germline is not matched at one junction end, which may reflect a read error. V and J are TRBV18 and TRBJ2-1, with 10 bases fitting TRBD1. Germline lookup yields CDR1 KGHSH and CDR2 LQKENI. This CDR3 is built from 15 residues. CDR3 nucleotide sequence: TGTGCCGGCTCACCCGACAGGGGGCTCTACAATGAGCAGTTCTTC. Translation: CAGSPDRGLYNEQFF. Variable domain in full (rest from reference TRBV18 and TRBJ2-1): NAGVMQNPRHLVRRRGQEARLRCSPMKGHSHVYWYRQLPEEGLKFMVYLQKENIIDESGMPKERFSAEFPKEGPSILRIQQVVRGDSAAYFCAGSPDRGLYNEQFFGPGTRLTVL.

The J gene is TRBJ1-6, the V gene TRBV15, with D possibly being TRBD1 (5 bases). The germline V gene has CDR1 LNHNV and CDR2 YYDKDF (reference sequence). The CDR3 spans 15 residues. Trimming removed 3 bases from V and 10 bases from J, with 16 bases in between. The CDR3 coding sequence is TGTGCCACCAGCAGCCCCCCAGGGAAGGGATCACCCCTCCACTTT. It yields the protein CATSSPPGKGSPLHF.

This rearrangement joins TRBV27 to TRBJ2-7; D is ambiguous. CDR1 MNHEY and CDR2 SMNVEV come from the germline V gene (reference sequence). This CDR3 spans 15 amino acids. V was trimmed by 3 bases and J by 3 bases, leaving 15 bases between them. This CDR3 is CASSFSRTRGYEQYF. The CDR3 coding sequence is TGTGCCAGCAGTTTCTCGAGAACCAGAGGCTACGAGCAGTACTTC.

The DNA for the CDR3 is TGTGCCAGCAGCTTCTCGGGAGCGGCAGATACGCAGTATTTT. Protein product: CASSFSGAADTQYF. This sequence joins TRBV11-2 and TRBJ2-3; tentatively, D is TRBD2 (6 bases). CDR1 SGHAT and CDR2 FQNNGV come from the germline V gene. The V end lost 3 bases, the J end lost 4 bases, and 11 bases lay between the germline ends. This CDR3 region has 14 residues.

The V and J genes are TRBV6-1 and TRBJ2-5, with 10 bases aligning to TRBD1. This CDR3 region has 13 residues. The V gene end was trimmed by 7 bases and the J gene end by 4 bases; junction bases not matched to a gene: 3. Per germline, CDR1 MNHNS and CDR2 SASEGT. The CDR3 DNA follows: TGTGCCAGCAAGAGGACAGGGGGAGAGACCCAGTACTTC. Translation: CASKRTGGETQYF.

The chain recombines TRBV19 with TRBJ2-5; weak D call: TRBD2 (7 bases). Trimming took 5 bases from V and 5 from J, leaving 18 bases between them. Germline lookup yields CDR1 LNHDA and CDR2 SQIVND (reference sequence). The CDR3 has 15 amino acids. Here the CDR3 reads CASSPGGGWGETQYF. The CDR3 DNA sequence: TGTGCCAGTAGTCCTGGGGGGGGCTGGGGGGAGACCCAGTACTTC.

V usage is TRBV18 and J usage is TRBJ2-1; a possible D gene is TRBD2 (5 bases). Germline loops: CDR1 KGHSH, CDR2 LQKENI. The CDR3 consists of 15 residues. The V end was cut by 2 bases, the J end by 8 bases, with 16 bases between. CDR3 nucleotides: TGTGCCAGCTCACCATCTTTATACGGGATGGATGAGCAGTTCTTC. Its translation: CASSPSLYGMDEQFF.

The rearrangement uses TRBV6-4 and TRBJ2-1; 8 bases align to TRBD2. There are 16 residues in the CDR3. CDR1 MRHNA and CDR2 SNTAGT come from the germline V gene. The V gene end was trimmed by 1 base and the J gene end by 8 bases; junction bases not matched to a gene: 10. CDR3 bases: TGTGCCAGCAGTGACTATCGGCGGGAGGCCTTGGATGAGCAGTTCTTC. This gives the protein CASSDYRREALDEQFF.

V usage is TRBV7-8 and J usage is TRBJ2-5; TRBD2 is a possible D gene (5 bases). The CDR3 spans 16 residues. Trimming removed 1 base from V and 2 bases from J, with 14 bases in between. Germline V gene sequence: CDR1 SGHVS, CDR2 FQNEAQ. This CDR3 reads CASSLDRTAVQETQYF. The CDR3 DNA sequence: TGTGCCAGCAGCTTAGATCGTACAGCGGTACAAGAGACCCAGTACTTC.